This T cell receptor (beta chain) was retrieved from a study of blood T cell repertoires in COVID-19. Study background: The samples span acute and convalescent COVID-19 from the United States, Italy and Spain. Sources were T cells, B-cell-depleted T cells, or PBMCs; the material itself was cDNA or gDNA.

Original analysis: Reference gene primer amplification gave nucleated cell count estimates. Data came from immunoSEQ multiplex PCR; TCRdb stores just in-frame clones and leaves some out. From that table come the V and J calls and clone size; the DNA was used to work out D and trimming. There are around 300,000 clones in the sample; more than 75% occur only once, and around 2.1% lies in the top ten. The CDR3 covers 15 residues. Deletions cut 6 bases from V and 3 bases from J, with 12 bases between. The germline CDR1 and CDR2 sequences are MNHNY and SVGAGI (reference sequence). This receptor was identified in a woman aged 25-40 years who had recovered from COVID-19. The chain has TRBV6-6 and TRBJ1-6; a possible D gene is TRBD1 (6 bases). Specimen: peripheral blood. The CDR3 here is CASSRQVYYNSPLHF. The CDR3, as DNA: TGTGCCAGCAGCCGACAGGTTTACTATAATTCACCCCTCCACTTT.